This T cell receptor beta chain originates from a study of PD-L1 blockade in urothelial cancer. Across the whole study: Samples came from 3 weeks, at the second dose, and 6 weeks into treatment.

Sampling of each patient yielded between 1 and 8 specimens, collected pretreatment and on-treatment. Assay used: immunoSEQ multiplex PCR; TCRdb lists only in-frame clones, some missing. The table includes fewer than 75,000 clones, 80% to 85% detected once. The sequence came from a man between 65 and 85 years old with urothelial cancer. Sequences were derived from PBMCs, sampled around atezolizumab (anti-PD-L1) treatment.

CDR3 loop: CAISESLSSTATNEKLFF. DNA for the CDR3: TGTGCCATCAGTGAGTCGCTTTCTAGTACTGCAACTAATGAAAAACTGTTTTTT. The V and J genes are TRBV10-3 and TRBJ1-4; D remains ambiguous. V was shortened by 0 bases and J by 0 bases, with 14 bases between the two germline ends. Germline V gene sequence: CDR1 ENHRY, CDR2 SYGVKD. CDR3 length equals 18 residues.